This T cell receptor beta chain was documented in a study of cytomegalovirus exposure and HLA in healthy donors. General observations from the study: A later analysis found most CMV-associated TCR beta chains apparently HLA-restricted. The authors reported that TCR beta sequences could predict HLA-A and HLA-B alleles. These predictions were accurate for most subjects in the first cohort.

Amplification used 60 Vbeta primers and 13 Jbeta primers. Libraries were prepared by immunoSEQ multiplex PCR; TCRdb keeps only in-frame clonotypes and omits some of them. This table holds 110,000 or so clones, around 73% found once. Concerning this clone itself: The antigen is unknown.

Material for sequencing was PBMCs. The receptor comes from a woman aged 25 to 39 in good health and CMV-seropositive.

This CDR3 is CASSESRRSYEQYF. CDR3 coding DNA: TGCGCCAGCAGTGAGTCTAGGCGGTCCTACGAGCAGTACTTC. The genes are TRBV10-2 and TRBJ2-7; the D is unclear. Per germline, CDR1 WSHSY and CDR2 SAAADI. The CDR3 spans 14 residues. V was pared by 0 bases and J by 1 base, with 7 bases between.